The source of this TCR beta chain is a study of control samples from healthy donors and cancer patients. Sequencing used immunoSEQ multiplex PCR; TCRdb keeps in-frame clones, though not all of them. The data hold 95,000 to 150,000 clones, with about 90% observed a single time. This clonotype was sampled from a young man in good health. Input material: blood.

CDR3 region: CASSLEPGGNSEAFF. CDR3 in DNA: TGCGCCAGCAGCTTGGAACCAGGGGGCAACTCTGAAGCTTTCTTT. The chain couples TRBV5-1 to TRBJ1-1; TRBD1 matches 8 bases. Germline CDR1 SGHRS, CDR2 YFSETQ. CDR3 length equals 15 residues. The junction had 7 bases not matched to a gene; V was cut back by 0 bases and J by 6 bases.